The rows below give T cell receptor beta chains drawn from one sample of a study of shared clonotypes between healthy human individuals. Assay used: immunoSEQ multiplex PCR; TCRdb lists only in-frame clones, some missing. This sample yields over a million clones, of which 98% are seen a single time; approximately 0.38% belongs to the top ten. The sequencing sample was made of naive CD4+ T cells sorted from blood. All receptors come from a man younger than 40 in good health. The CDR3 runs from the conserved cysteine through the conserved F or W. The order of the fields is J gene, V gene, clone size, D gene, CDR3 DNA, CDR3 protein. The D gene is left open where the match is weak. Clone size is given for some rows only: seen once, a few or many times, or a class if the clone is expanded.

J gene: TRBJ1-3
V gene: TRBV29-1
clone size: .
D gene: .
CDR3 DNA: TGCAGCGTTGCCTACGGGGCCGGAAACACCATATATTTT
CDR3 protein: CSVAYGAGNTIYF

J gene: TRBJ2-7
V gene: TRBV11-2
clone size: .
D gene: TRBD2
CDR3 DNA: TGTGCCAGCAGCTCACACGTTAGCGGGACTAACCCCTACGAGCAGTACTTC
CDR3 protein: CASSSHVSGTNPYEQYF

J gene: TRBJ2-6
V gene: TRBV7-8
clone size: .
D gene: .
CDR3 DNA: TGTGCCAGCAGCTTAGGGAGGGGAACTGGGGCCAACGTCCTGACTTTC
CDR3 protein: CASSLGRGTGANVLTF

J gene: TRBJ2-7
V gene: TRBV5-5
clone size: .
D gene: .
CDR3 DNA: TGTGCCAGCAGCCGACTGGGGAGCTCCTACGAGCAGTACTTC
CDR3 protein: CASSRLGSSYEQYF

J gene: TRBJ1-1
V gene: TRBV11-3
clone size: .
D gene: .
CDR3 DNA: TGTGCCAGCAGCCCCCACAGGGAGGGCACTGAAGCTTTCTTT
CDR3 protein: CASSPHREGTEAFF

J gene: TRBJ2-3
V gene: TRBV9
clone size: .
D gene: .
CDR3 DNA: TGTGCCAGCAGCGCCGGACCCCCCACAGATACGCAGTATTTT
CDR3 protein: CASSAGPPTDTQYF

J gene: TRBJ2-4
V gene: TRBV7-6
clone size: .
D gene: TRBD2
CDR3 DNA: TGTGCCAGCAGCCCAGGGAGACTAGCGGGAGATCGAGCCAAAAACATTCAGTACTTC
CDR3 protein: CASSPGRLAGDRAKNIQYF

J gene: TRBJ2-5
V gene: TRBV6-6
clone size: .
D gene: TRBD1
CDR3 DNA: TGTGCCAGTACGGGACAGTCACAAGAGACCCAGTACTTC
CDR3 protein: CASTGQSQETQYF

J gene: TRBJ2-1
V gene: TRBV9
clone size: .
D gene: .
CDR3 DNA: TGTGCCAGCAGCGGAGGGGTCCGGGGAGGCTCCTACAATGAGCAGTTCTTC
CDR3 protein: CASSGGVRGGSYNEQFF

J gene: TRBJ2-3
V gene: TRBV18
clone size: once
D gene: .
CDR3 DNA: TGTGCCAGCTCACACCCTAGTGGTGATACGCAGTATTTT
CDR3 protein: CASSHPSGDTQYF

J gene: TRBJ2-1
V gene: TRBV7-8
clone size: .
D gene: .
CDR3 DNA: TGTGCCAGCAGCTTATGGACTACCGACAATGAGCAGTTCTTC
CDR3 protein: CASSLWTTDNEQFF

J gene: TRBJ2-1
V gene: TRBV19
clone size: .
D gene: .
CDR3 DNA: TGTGCCAGTAGTAGCGGGAAGCCCTACAATGAGCAGTTCTTC
CDR3 protein: CASSSGKPYNEQFF

J gene: TRBJ2-5
V gene: TRBV18
clone size: .
D gene: TRBD2
CDR3 DNA: TGTGCCAGCTCACCGGGACTAGCGGGAGAAGAGACCCAGTACTTC
CDR3 protein: CASSPGLAGEETQYF

J gene: TRBJ2-3
V gene: TRBV4-3
clone size: .
D gene: .
CDR3 DNA: TGCGCCAGCAGCCAAAGTTCCTGGAGCACAGATACGCAGTATTTT
CDR3 protein: CASSQSSWSTDTQYF

J gene: TRBJ2-7
V gene: TRBV27
clone size: .
D gene: .
CDR3 DNA: TGTGCCAGCAGTTTAAGGCCAATTCGTTCCTACGAGCAGTACTTC
CDR3 protein: CASSLRPIRSYEQYF

J gene: TRBJ1-2
V gene: TRBV6-1
clone size: .
D gene: TRBD1
CDR3 DNA: TGTGCCAGCACCCGGGACAGGGTAGTCGGTGGCTACACCTTC
CDR3 protein: CASTRDRVVGGYTF

J gene: TRBJ2-1
V gene: TRBV13
clone size: .
D gene: .
CDR3 DNA: TGTGCCAGCAGCTTAGGCCCCAATGAGCAGTTCTTC
CDR3 protein: CASSLGPNEQFF

J gene: TRBJ2-5
V gene: TRBV6-5
clone size: .
D gene: TRBD1
CDR3 DNA: TGTGCCAGCAGTTACTCGTACAGGGGAAGCGAGACCCAGTACTTC
CDR3 protein: CASSYSYRGSETQYF

J gene: TRBJ2-1
V gene: TRBV5-1
clone size: .
D gene: TRBD2
CDR3 DNA: TGCGCCAGCAGCTCAGGACTAGCGGGAGAGAATGAGCAGTTCTTC
CDR3 protein: CASSSGLAGENEQFF

J gene: TRBJ2-1
V gene: TRBV6-6
clone size: once
D gene: TRBD2
CDR3 DNA: TGTGCCAGCAGCACTGGACTAGCGGGTGACAATGAGCAGTTCTTC
CDR3 protein: CASSTGLAGDNEQFF

J gene: TRBJ2-7
V gene: TRBV5-4
clone size: .
D gene: .
CDR3 DNA: TGTGCCAGCAGCTTGGGCCAGAGCTACGAGCAGTACTTC
CDR3 protein: CASSLGQSYEQYF

J gene: TRBJ2-1
V gene: TRBV11-3
clone size: once
D gene: TRBD1
CDR3 DNA: TGTGCCAGCAGCACCGGACAGGGCGGTGACAATGAGCAGTTCTTC
CDR3 protein: CASSTGQGGDNEQFF

J gene: TRBJ1-1
V gene: TRBV6-5
clone size: .
D gene: TRBD1
CDR3 DNA: TGTGCCAGCAGCATGGACAGGATGAGCACTGAAGCTTTCTTT
CDR3 protein: CASSMDRMSTEAFF

J gene: TRBJ2-2
V gene: TRBV6-1
clone size: .
D gene: TRBD2
CDR3 DNA: TGTGCCAGCAGTGCCCCGAGTGGCGGGAGTCGGAACACCGGGGAGCTGTTTTTT
CDR3 protein: CASSAPSGGSRNTGELFF

J gene: TRBJ2-1
V gene: TRBV5-6
clone size: .
D gene: .
CDR3 DNA: TGTGCCAGCAGCCCGGATAGGCGGACCCAGTTTCTCCGGGACAATGAGCAGTTCTTC
CDR3 protein: CASSPDRRTQFLRDNEQFF

J gene: TRBJ2-1
V gene: TRBV5-4
clone size: .
D gene: TRBD2
CDR3 DNA: TGTGCCAGCAGCTCCCCAGCGGGAGTAAGGAATGAGCAGTTCTTC
CDR3 protein: CASSSPAGVRNEQFF

J gene: TRBJ2-7
V gene: TRBV27
clone size: .
D gene: .
CDR3 DNA: TGTGCCAGCAGCCGAACCGGGAGCGGCATCTACGAGCAGTACTTC
CDR3 protein: CASSRTGSGIYEQYF

J gene: TRBJ2-5
V gene: TRBV6-5
clone size: .
D gene: TRBD1
CDR3 DNA: TGTGCCAGCAAACAGGGGGCGCGAGAGACCCAGTACTTC
CDR3 protein: CASKQGARETQYF

J gene: TRBJ2-2
V gene: TRBV27
clone size: .
D gene: .
CDR3 DNA: TGTGCCAGCAGCCGCCTCAATCGCGGAACGAACACCGGGGAGCTGTTTTTT
CDR3 protein: CASSRLNRGTNTGELFF